One sample yielded the 11 T cell receptor beta chains listed below, sequenced in a study of blood T cell repertoires in COVID-19. Assay used: immunoSEQ multiplex PCR; TCRdb lists only in-frame clones, some missing. The sample includes some 99,000 clones, around 80% of them seen just once. What was sequenced was peripheral blood. The receptors shown here come from a human donor in a cohort sampled during active or convalescent COVID-19.

This sequence joins TRBV14 and TRBJ2-2, with D uncertain. There are 18 residues in the CDR3. In germline, CDR1 is SGHDN, CDR2 FVKESK. Trimming left V 5 bases short and J 0 bases short, with 19 bases between. The CDR3 loop reads CASSSIRFPTANTGELFF. As DNA, the CDR3 is TGTGCCAGCAGCTCCATCCGGTTCCCCACGGCGAACACCGGGGAGCTGTTTTTT.

The chain is built from TRBV6-2 or TRBV6-3 and TRBJ2-7, with D tentatively TRBD2 (6 bases). Trimming took off 2 bases at V and 3 bases at J, with 17 bases between the two ends. The germline gives CDR1 MNHEY, CDR2 SVGEGT. This CDR3 region has 16 residues. DNA of the CDR3: TGTGCCAGCAGTTACAGGAGGGGACCTTACCTCTACGAGCAGTACTTC. Its translation is CASSYRRGPYLYEQYF.

The chain combines TRBV18 with TRBJ2-7, with 10 bases identical to TRBD1. CDR1 is KGHSH, CDR2 LQKENI, per germline. CDR3 length: 13 residues. With V trimmed by 4 bases and J by 5 bases, 2 bases remained unmatched. CDR3 loop: CASSRGTGDEQYF. DNA of the CDR3: TGTGCCAGCTCACGCGGGACAGGGGACGAGCAGTACTTC.

This rearrangement joins TRBV7-2 to TRBJ2-5; maybe TRBD1 (7 bases). Trimming stripped 5 bases from V and 4 bases from J, with 17 bases between. CDR3 length equals 15 residues. Germline CDR1 and CDR2: SGHTA and FQGNSA. The CDR3 coding sequence is TGTGCCAGCAGCAAGGGACAGCGCGGGGTAGAGACCCAGTACTTC. Its protein product is CASSKGQRGVETQYF. The full variable domain, in which reference TRBV7-2 and TRBJ2-5 provide the parts outside the CDR3, is GAGVSQSPSNKVTEKGKDVELRCDPISGHTALYWYRQSLGQGLEFLIYFQGNSAPDKSGLPSDRFSAERTGGSVSTLTIQRTQQEDSAVYLCASSKGQRGVETQYFGPGTRLLVL.

The chain joins TRBV7-2 to TRBJ1-5; D remains ambiguous. V lost 1 base to trimming and J lost 0 bases, with 4 bases between them. The germline CDR1 and CDR2 sequences are SGHTA and FQGNSA. This CDR3 spans 14 amino acids. The CDR3 here is CASSLVDSNQPQHF. The CDR3 DNA reads TGTGCCAGCAGCTTAGTAGATAGCAATCAGCCCCAGCATTTT.

The chain has TRBV2 and TRBJ2-2; a weak D match, TRBD1 (6 bases). The CDR3 runs to 16 residues. V lost 5 bases, J lost 5 bases, and 18 bases lay in between. Germline loops: CDR1 SNHLY, CDR2 FYNNEI. The CDR3 DNA is TGTGCCAGCAGTCTACAGGGTAGTTTGGGAACCGGGGAGCTGTTTTTT. This codes for CASSLQGSLGTGELFF.

This sequence joins TRBV5-1 and TRBJ2-7, with 7 bases lining up with TRBD1. From germline, CDR1 is SGHRS and CDR2 YFSETQ. V shed 7 bases, J shed 3 bases, and the junction held 10 bases outside the gene matches. There are 14 residues in the CDR3. In DNA form, the CDR3 reads TGCGCCAGCGGCAGGGGACAGTCTTTCTACGAGCAGTACTTC. This codes for CASGRGQSFYEQYF. The full variable domain, completed using reference TRBV5-1 and TRBJ2-7, is KAGVTQTPRYLIKTRGQQVTLSCSPISGHRSVSWYQQTPGQGLQFLFEYFSETQRNKGNFPGRFSGRQFSNSRSEMNVSTLELGDSALYLCASGRGQSFYEQYFGPGTRLTVT.

The V call is TRBV7-9, the J call TRBJ2-7, with D hard to call. Trimming pared 6 bases from V and 0 bases from J, leaving 12 bases between. Germline values: CDR1 SEHNR, CDR2 FQNEAQ (reference sequence). The CDR3 runs to 14 residues. For the CDR3, the DNA is TGTGCCAGCAGTCCGGTATCTCTCTCCTACGAGCAGTACTTC. Translated: CASSPVSLSYEQYF.

The gene calls are TRBV12-2 and TRBJ2-4; the D call in the table, TRBD2, was not verified against the DNA. TRBV12-2 is noted as a pseudogene. The CDR3 totals 18 residues. The CDR3: CASRAQLRAGLAKNIQYF. DNA of the CDR3: TGTGCAAGTCGCGCTCAGCTGCGGGCCGGGCTAGCCAAAAACATTCAGTACTTC.

This clone turned up a few times. The chain is built from TRBV3-1 (or the pseudogene TRBV3-2) and TRBJ2-5; D is undetermined. The CDR3 has 16 residues. The V and J ends lost 3 bases and 0 bases respectively, with 14 bases between them. Looked up from germline, CDR1 is LGHDT and CDR2 is YNNKEL (reference sequence). CDR3 in DNA: TGTGCCAGCAGCCACCGTCGGTCTATATACCAAGAGACCCAGTACTTC. Its translation is CASSHRRSIYQETQYF.

The chain carries TRBV6-5 and TRBJ2-1, with a possible D match to TRBD2 (6 bases). Germline CDR1 is MNHEY and CDR2 is SVGAGI. This CDR3 is 15 amino acids long. Trimming took off 6 bases at V and 4 bases at J, with 16 bases between the two ends. The CDR3: CASRAGGSPYNEQFF. In nucleotides, the CDR3 is TGTGCCAGCAGAGCCGGGGGTTCCCCTTACAATGAGCAGTTCTTC.